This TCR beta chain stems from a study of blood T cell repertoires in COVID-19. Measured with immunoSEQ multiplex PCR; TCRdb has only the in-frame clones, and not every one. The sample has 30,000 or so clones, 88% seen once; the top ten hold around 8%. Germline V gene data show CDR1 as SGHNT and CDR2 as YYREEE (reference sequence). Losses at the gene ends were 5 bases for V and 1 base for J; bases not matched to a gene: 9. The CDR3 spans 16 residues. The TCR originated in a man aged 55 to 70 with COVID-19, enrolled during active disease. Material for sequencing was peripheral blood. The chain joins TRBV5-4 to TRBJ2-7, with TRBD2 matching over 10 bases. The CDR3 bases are TGTGCCAGCAGTCCCCGGACTAGCGGCGATTCCTACGAGCAGTACTTC. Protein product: CASSPRTSGDSYEQYF.